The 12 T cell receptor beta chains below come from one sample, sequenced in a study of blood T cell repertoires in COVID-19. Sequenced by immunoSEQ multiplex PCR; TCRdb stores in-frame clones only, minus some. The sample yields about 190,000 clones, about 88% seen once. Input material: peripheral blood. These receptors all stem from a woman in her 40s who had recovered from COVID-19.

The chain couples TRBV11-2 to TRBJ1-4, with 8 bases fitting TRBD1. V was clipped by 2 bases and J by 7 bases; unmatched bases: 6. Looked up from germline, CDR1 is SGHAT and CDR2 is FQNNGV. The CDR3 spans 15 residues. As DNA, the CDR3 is TGTGCCAGCAGCTTAATACAGGGGGGCGCTGAAAAACTGTTTTTT. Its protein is CASSLIQGGAEKLFF.

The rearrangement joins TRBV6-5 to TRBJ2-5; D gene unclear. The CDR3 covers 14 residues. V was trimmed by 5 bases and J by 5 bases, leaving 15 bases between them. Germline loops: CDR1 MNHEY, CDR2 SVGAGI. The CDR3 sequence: CASSPDILPETQYF. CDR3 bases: TGTGCCAGCAGTCCAGACATTCTACCTGAGACCCAGTACTTC.

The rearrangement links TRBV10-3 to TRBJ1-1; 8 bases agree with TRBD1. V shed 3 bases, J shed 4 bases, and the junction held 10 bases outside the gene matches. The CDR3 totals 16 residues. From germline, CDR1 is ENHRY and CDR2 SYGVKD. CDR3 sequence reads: CAISDPARGQGTEAFF. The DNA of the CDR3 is TGTGCCATCAGTGATCCCGCCAGGGGGCAAGGCACTGAAGCTTTCTTT.

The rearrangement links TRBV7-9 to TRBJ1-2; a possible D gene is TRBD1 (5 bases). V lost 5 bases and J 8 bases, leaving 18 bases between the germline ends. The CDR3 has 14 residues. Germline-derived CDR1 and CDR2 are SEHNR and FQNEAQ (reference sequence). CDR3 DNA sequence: TGTGCCAGCAGCCCGGGAGCTGGGGGAGGAGGCTACACCTTC. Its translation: CASSPGAGGGGYTF.

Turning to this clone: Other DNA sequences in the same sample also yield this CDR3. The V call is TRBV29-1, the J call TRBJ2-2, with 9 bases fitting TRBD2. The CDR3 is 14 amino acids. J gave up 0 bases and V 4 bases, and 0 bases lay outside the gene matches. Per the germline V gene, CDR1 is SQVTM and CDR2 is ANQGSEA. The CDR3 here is CSVGLAANTGELFF. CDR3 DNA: TGCAGCGTTGGACTAGCGGCGAACACCGGGGAGCTGTTTTTT.

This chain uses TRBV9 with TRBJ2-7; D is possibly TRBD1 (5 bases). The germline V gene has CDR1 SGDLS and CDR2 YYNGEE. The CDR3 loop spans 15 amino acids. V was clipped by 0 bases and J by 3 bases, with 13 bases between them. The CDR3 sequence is CASSVGGSGNYEQYF. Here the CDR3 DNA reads TGTGCCAGCAGCGTAGGGGGCAGTGGAAACTACGAGCAGTACTTC.

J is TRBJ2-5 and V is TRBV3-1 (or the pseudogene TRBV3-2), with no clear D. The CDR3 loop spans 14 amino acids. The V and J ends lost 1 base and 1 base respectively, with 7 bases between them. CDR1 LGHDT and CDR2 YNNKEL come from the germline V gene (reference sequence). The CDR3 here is CASSQALLQETQYF. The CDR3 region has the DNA TGTGCCAGCAGCCAAGCACTCCTCCAAGAGACCCAGTACTTC.

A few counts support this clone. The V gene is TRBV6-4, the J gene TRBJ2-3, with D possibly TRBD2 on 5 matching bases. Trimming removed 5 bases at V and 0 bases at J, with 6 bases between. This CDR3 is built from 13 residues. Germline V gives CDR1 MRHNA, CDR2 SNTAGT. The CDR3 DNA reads TGTGCCAGCAGTACTAGTAGCACAGATACGCAGTATTTT. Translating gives CASSTSSTDTQYF.

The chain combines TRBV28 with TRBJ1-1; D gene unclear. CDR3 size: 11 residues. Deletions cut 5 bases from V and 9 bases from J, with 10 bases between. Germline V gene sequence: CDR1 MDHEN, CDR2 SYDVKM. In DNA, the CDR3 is TGTGCCAGCAGTAAGCGGGAAAAAGCTTTCTTT. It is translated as CASSKREKAFF. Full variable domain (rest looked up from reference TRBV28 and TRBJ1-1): DVKVTQSSRYLVKRTGEKVFLECVQDMDHENMFWYRQDPGLGLRLIYFSYDVKMKEKGDIPEGYSVSREKKERFSLILESASTNQTSMYLCASSKREKAFFGQGTRLTVV.

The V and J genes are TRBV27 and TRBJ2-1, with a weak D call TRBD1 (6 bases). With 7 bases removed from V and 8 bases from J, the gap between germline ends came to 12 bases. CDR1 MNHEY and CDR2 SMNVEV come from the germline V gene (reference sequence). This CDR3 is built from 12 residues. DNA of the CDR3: TGTGCCAGCACCGACAGGTATGATGAGCAGTTCTTC. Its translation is CASTDRYDEQFF.

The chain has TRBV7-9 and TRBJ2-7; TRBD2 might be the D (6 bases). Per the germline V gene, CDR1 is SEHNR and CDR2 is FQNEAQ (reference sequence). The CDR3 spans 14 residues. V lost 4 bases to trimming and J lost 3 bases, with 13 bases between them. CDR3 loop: CASSSSSVYYEQYF. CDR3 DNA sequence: TGTGCCAGCAGCTCATCTAGCGTCTACTACGAGCAGTACTTC.

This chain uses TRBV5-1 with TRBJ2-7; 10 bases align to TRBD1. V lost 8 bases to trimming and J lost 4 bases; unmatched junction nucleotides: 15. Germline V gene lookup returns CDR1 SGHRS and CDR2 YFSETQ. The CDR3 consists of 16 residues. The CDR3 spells CASTRGETGGVYEQYF. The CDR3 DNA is TGCGCCAGTACCAGAGGAGAGACAGGGGGCGTTTACGAGCAGTACTTC.